There are many counts of the clone carrying this T cell receptor (beta chain). Its cognate antigen is unknown. Exclusion of a patient resulted from uncontrolled infection, other autoimmune disease, pregnancy or lactation. It was 8 to 10 ml of fresh peripheral blood that supplied the PBMCs. The CDR3 is 15 amino acids. With V trimmed by 5 bases and J by 2 bases, 6 bases remained unmatched. Germline V gene data show CDR1 as SGHRS and CDR2 as YFSETQ. These data originate in a study of T cells in Graves' hyperthyroidism and ophthalmopathy. Study-wide findings and caveats: The model forecast ophthalmopathy, anticipating it by a median around 6.5 months before onset. Blood samples included most of the expanded thyroid clonotypes exceeding 0.001.

RNA transcripts provided the source from which TCR beta CDR3 regions were amplified. Primed by the HTBI set, a first-round RT-PCR was run on the TCR CDR3. TCRdb redid the calling of the multiplex PCR reads with MiXCR, one entry per CDR3 protein. The sample shows 550,000 to 600,000 distinct CDR3 sequences, about 14% of them seen only once. This clonotype originated in a woman under 30 with Graves' ophthalmopathy. Sequenced: blood. The chain employs TRBV5-1 and TRBJ2-7; 11 bases align to TRBD2. The CDR3, as DNA: TGCGCCAGCAGGCCGACTAGCGGGACCGCCTACGAGCAGTACTTC. It is translated as CASRPTSGTAYEQYF.